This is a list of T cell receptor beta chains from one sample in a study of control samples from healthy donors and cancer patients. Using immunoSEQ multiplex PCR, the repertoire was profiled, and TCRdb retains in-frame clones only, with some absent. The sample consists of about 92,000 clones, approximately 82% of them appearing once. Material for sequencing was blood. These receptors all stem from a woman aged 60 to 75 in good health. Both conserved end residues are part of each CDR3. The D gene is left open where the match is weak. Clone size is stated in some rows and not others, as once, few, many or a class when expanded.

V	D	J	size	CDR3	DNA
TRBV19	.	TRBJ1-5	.	CASSIPPLNSNQPQHF	TGTGCCAGTAGTATTCCGCCACTAAATAGCAATCAGCCCCAGCATTTT
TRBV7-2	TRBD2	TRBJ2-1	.	CASSPGGSYNEQFF	TGTGCCAGCAGCCCGGGGGGCTCCTACAATGAGCAGTTCTTC
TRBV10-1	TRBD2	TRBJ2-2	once	CASTPPREGFDTGELFF	TGCGCCAGCACTCCACCCCGGGAGGGTTTCGACACCGGGGAGCTGTTTTTT
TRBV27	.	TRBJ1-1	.	CASSFTSGASRNTEAFF	TGTGCCAGCAGTTTCACTTCGGGGGCCTCCAGGAACACTGAAGCTTTCTTT
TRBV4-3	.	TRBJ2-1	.	CASSQDSGGNSYNEQFF	TGCGCCAGCAGCCAAGATTCCGGGGGAAACTCCTACAATGAGCAGTTCTTC
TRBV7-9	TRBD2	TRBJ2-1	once	CASSYKRTSGIFNEQFF	TGTGCCAGCAGTTATAAAAGGACTAGCGGGATCTTCAATGAGCAGTTCTTC
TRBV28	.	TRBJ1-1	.	CATAGPNTEAFF	TGTGCCACCGCCGGGCCGAACACTGAAGCTTTCTTT
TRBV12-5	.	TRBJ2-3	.	CASGLFWQVDTQYF	TGTGCTAGTGGTTTGTTTTGGCAGGTAGATACGCAGTATTTT
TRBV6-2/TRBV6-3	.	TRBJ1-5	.	CASSYSNSNQPQHF	TGTGCCAGCAGTTACTCTAACAGTAATCAGCCCCAGCATTTT
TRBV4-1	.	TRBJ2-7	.	CASSHRTGSYEQYF	TGCGCCAGCAGCCACCGGACCGGCTCCTACGAGCAGTACTTC
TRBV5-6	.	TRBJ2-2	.	CASSILAYFGTGNTGELFF	TGTGCCAGCAGCATTCTGGCTTATTTCGGGACGGGGAACACCGGGGAGCTGTTTTTT
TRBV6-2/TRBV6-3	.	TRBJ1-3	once	CASSLIRSSGNTIYF	TGTGCCAGCAGTCTCATACGATCCTCTGGAAACACCATATATTTT
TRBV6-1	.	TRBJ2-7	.	CASSEWSVGGYEQYF	TGTGCCAGCAGTGAATGGTCGGTCGGGGGCTACGAGCAGTACTTC
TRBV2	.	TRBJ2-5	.	CASQRETQYF	TGTGCCAGCCAGCGGGAGACCCAGTACTTC
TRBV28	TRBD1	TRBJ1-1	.	CASSPRQGVANTEAFF	TGTGCCAGCAGTCCGCGACAGGGGGTGGCGAACACTGAAGCTTTCTTT
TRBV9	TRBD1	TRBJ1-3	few	CASSVQQGVDTIYF	TGTGCCAGCAGCGTCCAACAGGGGGTAGACACCATATATTTT
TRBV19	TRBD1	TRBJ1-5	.	CATGQGITSNQPQHF	TGTGCCACAGGACAGGGTATAACGAGCAATCAGCCCCAGCATTTT
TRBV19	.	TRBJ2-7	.	CASSIGSNPFYEQYF	TGTGCCAGTAGTATAGGATCCAACCCGTTCTACGAGCAGTACTTC
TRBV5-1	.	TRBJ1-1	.	CASSPLQGRAEAFF	TGCGCCAGCAGCCCTCTGCAGGGGAGAGCTGAAGCTTTCTTT
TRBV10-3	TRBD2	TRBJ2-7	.	CAIKMTSGGGRQYF	TGTGCCATCAAAATGACTAGCGGGGGAGGTAGGCAGTACTTC
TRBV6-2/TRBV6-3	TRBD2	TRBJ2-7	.	CASSYSGGGPHEQYF	TGTGCCAGCAGTTACAGCGGGGGGGGGCCCCACGAGCAGTACTTC
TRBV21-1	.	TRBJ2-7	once	CASSKKQSSYEQYF	TGTGCCAGCAGCAAAAAACAGTCCTCCTACGAGCAGTACTTC
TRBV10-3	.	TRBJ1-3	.	CAISWDGGNTIYF	TGTGCCATCAGCTGGGATGGTGGAAACACCATATATTTT
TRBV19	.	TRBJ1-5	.	CASSMRLWQGGSSSNQPQHF	TGTGCCAGTAGTATGCGTTTATGGCAGGGCGGGTCCTCGAGCAATCAGCCCCAGCATTTT
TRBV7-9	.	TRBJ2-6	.	CASSLGGHSSGANVLTF	TGTGCCAGCAGCCTCGGAGGCCATAGCTCTGGGGCCAACGTCCTGACTTTC
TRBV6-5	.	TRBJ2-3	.	CASSSQGATDTQYF	TGTGCCAGCAGTTCACAGGGAGCGACAGATACGCAGTATTTT
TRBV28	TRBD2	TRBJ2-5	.	CASSLSLAEETQYF	TGTGCCAGCAGTTTATCGCTAGCGGAAGAGACCCAGTACTTC
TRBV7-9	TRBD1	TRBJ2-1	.	CASSFWDRGNNEQFF	TGTGCCAGCAGCTTTTGGGACAGGGGTAACAATGAGCAGTTCTTC
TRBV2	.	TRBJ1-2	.	CASRPDLYGYTF	TGTGCCAGCAGGCCAGACCTCTATGGCTACACCTTC
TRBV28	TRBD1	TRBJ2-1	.	CASSTPGTGGFNEQFF	TGTGCCAGCAGCACCCCCGGGACAGGGGGGTTCAATGAGCAGTTCTTC
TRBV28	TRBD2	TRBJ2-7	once	CASSSPGGTTEWQYF	TGTGCCAGCAGTTCCCCGGGAGGGACCACGGAATGGCAGTACTTC
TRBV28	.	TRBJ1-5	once	CASSLVGEGQPQHF	TGTGCCAGCAGTTTAGTGGGGGAGGGTCAGCCCCAGCATTTT
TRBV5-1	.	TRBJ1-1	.	CASSLGEPQGEAFF	TGCGCCAGCAGCTTGGGGGAACCGCAGGGGGAAGCTTTCTTT
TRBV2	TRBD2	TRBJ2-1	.	CASTASGSSYNEQFF	TGTGCCAGCACTGCTAGCGGGAGCTCCTACAATGAGCAGTTCTTC
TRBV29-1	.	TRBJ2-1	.	CSVDSGVYNEQFF	TGCAGCGTTGATTCTGGGGTGTACAATGAGCAGTTCTTC
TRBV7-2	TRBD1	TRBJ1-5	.	CASSLPTGELHNQPQHF	TGTGCCAGCAGCTTACCGACAGGGGAGTTGCACAATCAGCCCCAGCATTTT
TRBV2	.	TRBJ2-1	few	CASSATWLANEQFF	TGTGCCAGCAGTGCTACGTGGTTGGCAAATGAGCAGTTCTTC
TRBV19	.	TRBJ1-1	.	CASSIAPSSTEAFF	TGTGCCAGTAGTATAGCCCCCTCGAGCACTGAAGCTTTCTTT
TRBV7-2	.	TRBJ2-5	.	CASSLSRQETQYF	TGTGCCAGCAGCTTAAGCAGACAAGAGACCCAGTACTTC
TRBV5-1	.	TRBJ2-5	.	CASSLEETQYF	TGCGCCAGCAGCTTGGAAGAGACCCAGTACTTC
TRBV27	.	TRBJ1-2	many	CASSTRRTDYGYTF	TGTGCCAGCAGTACTAGGAGGACGGACTATGGCTACACCTTC
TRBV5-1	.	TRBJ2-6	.	CASSGGGGAGANVLTF	TGCGCCAGCAGCGGAGGGGGAGGGGCCGGGGCCAACGTCCTGACTTTC
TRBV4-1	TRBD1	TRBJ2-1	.	CASSQVGRGSYNEQFF	TGCGCCAGCAGCCAAGTCGGCAGGGGGTCCTACAATGAGCAGTTCTTC
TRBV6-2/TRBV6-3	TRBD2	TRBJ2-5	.	CASSYVSGGAQETQYF	TGTGCCAGCAGTTACGTTAGCGGGGGGGCTCAAGAGACCCAGTACTTC
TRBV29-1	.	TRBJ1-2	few	CSVDTGRKVGYTF	TGCAGCGTTGATACCGGGAGAAAAGTCGGCTACACCTTC
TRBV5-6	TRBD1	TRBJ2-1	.	CASSQGTVYNEQFF	TGTGCCAGCAGCCAAGGGACAGTCTACAATGAGCAGTTCTTC
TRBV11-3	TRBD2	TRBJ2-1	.	CASSSAGTSGIYEQFF	TGTGCCAGCAGCTCAGCGGGGACTAGCGGGATTTATGAGCAGTTCTTC
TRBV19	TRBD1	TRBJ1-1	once	CASSIGRQGEAFF	TGTGCCAGTAGTATTGGGAGACAGGGAGAAGCTTTCTTT
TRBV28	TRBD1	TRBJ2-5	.	CASSQTGGGETQYF	TGTGCCAGCAGTCAGACAGGGGGCGGGGAGACCCAGTACTTC
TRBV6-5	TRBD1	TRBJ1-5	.	CASSYSAGGRQPQHF	TGTGCCAGCAGTTACTCAGCAGGGGGCAGACAGCCCCAGCATTTT
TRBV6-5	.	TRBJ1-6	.	CASSTQQNSPLHF	TGTGCCAGCAGTACCCAACAGAATTCACCCCTCCACTTT
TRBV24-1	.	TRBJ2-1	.	CATSEWLSNEQFF	TGTGCCACCAGTGAATGGCTATCCAATGAGCAGTTCTTC
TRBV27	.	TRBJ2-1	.	CASSPGQGFDEQFF	TGTGCCAGCAGTCCGGGACAAGGTTTTGATGAGCAGTTCTTC
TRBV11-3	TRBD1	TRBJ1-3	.	CASSRDRGSSSGNTIYF	TGTGCCAGCAGCAGGGACAGGGGATCAAGCTCTGGAAACACCATATATTTT
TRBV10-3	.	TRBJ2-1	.	CAIRGQSYNEQFF	TGTGCCATCCGGGGCCAGTCATACAATGAGCAGTTCTTC
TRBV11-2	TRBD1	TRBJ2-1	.	CASSYGQGAVEQFF	TGTGCCAGCAGCTACGGACAGGGGGCAGTTGAGCAGTTCTTC
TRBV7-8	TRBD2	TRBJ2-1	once	CASSRRGRGAYNEQFF	TGTGCCAGCAGCCGCCGGGGGCGGGGGGCCTACAATGAGCAGTTCTTC